This T cell receptor (beta chain) stems from a study of blood T cell repertoires in COVID-19. Profiled with immunoSEQ multiplex PCR; TCRdb holds only in-frame clones, not every one. The sample consists of fewer than 250,000 clones, 83% of them appearing once. V lost 1 base to trimming and J lost 1 base, with 13 bases between them. The CDR3 sequence is 16 residues long. The germline CDR1 and CDR2 sequences are MNHNS and SASEGT. Sequenced material: peripheral blood. V is TRBV6-1 and J is TRBJ2-5; D may be TRBD2 (5 bases). The source is a woman in her forties or fifties with acute or convalescent COVID-19. The CDR3 spells CASSEGISSGQETQYF. The CDR3 nucleotides read TGTGCCAGCAGTGAAGGGATTAGCAGCGGCCAAGAGACCCAGTACTTC.